This note documents a single T cell receptor beta chain sequence. Seattle-derived patients entered the study during active infection and were followed longitudinally. The sample comes from a study of blood T cell repertoires in COVID-19. The wider study: Acute and convalescent COVID-19 samples came from the United States, Italy and Spain. Nucleic acid was either cDNA or gDNA, and it came from T cells, B-cell-depleted T cells, or PBMCs.

Authors' analysis steps: Estimates of nucleated cell counts were drawn from the amplification of reference gene primers. TCRdb's copy holds only in-frame clones and misses some; the assay was immunoSEQ multiplex PCR. The V and J calls and the clone size are those of that table, but D and trimming were determined from the DNA. The sample holds fewer than 450,000 clones; 85% to 90% are singletons and the top ten take more than 5%. The TCR sequence derives from a woman in her forties or fifties with COVID-19, enrolled during active disease. Sequenced material: peripheral blood.

The CDR3 reads CASSMPRDTGVLVQFF. CDR3 DNA: TGTGCCAGTAGTATGCCTCGGGACACAGGGGTTTTAGTGCAGTTCTTC. The chain is built from TRBV19 and TRBJ2-1; 7 bases agree with TRBD1. The CDR3 sequence is 16 residues long. CDR1 and CDR2 from the germline V gene are LNHDA and SQIVND (reference sequence). Trimming took 3 bases from V and 12 from J; bases not matched to a gene: 17.